This entry lists 2 T cell receptor beta chains sequenced from one sample in a study of blood T cell repertoires in COVID-19. The repertoire was sequenced with immunoSEQ multiplex PCR; TCRdb's copy has only in-frame clones and lacks some. The sample gives under 200,000 clones, about 86% of which show up once; roughly 8.2% is in the top ten. Sequencing was performed on peripheral blood. The receptor set was obtained from a man between 60 and 75 years old with acute or convalescent COVID-19.

The rearrangement uses TRBV29-1 and TRBJ2-7; D is uncertain. CDR3 size: 14 residues. The V end was cut by 5 bases, the J end by 0 bases, with 14 bases between. CDR1 is SQVTM, CDR2 ANQGSEA, per germline. The DNA for the CDR3 is TGCAGCGTTCAGCTAGATAGTCTCTCCTACGAGCAGTACTTC. Translating it yields CSVQLDSLSYEQYF.

The chain combines TRBV28 with TRBJ2-7; D is unresolved. Germline-derived CDR1 and CDR2 are MDHEN and SYDVKM. The V end lost 8 bases, the J end lost 4 bases, and 15 bases lay between the germline ends. CDR3 size: 13 residues. The CDR3 region has the DNA TGTGCCAGCGTAAGGAGCAACCAGTACGAGCAGTACTTC. It codes for CASVRSNQYEQYF.